What follows describes a single T cell receptor (beta chain). The sample comes from a study of blood T cell repertoires in COVID-19. Overall study: Sites across the United States, Italy and Spain contributed samples from acute and convalescent COVID-19. Nucleic acid was either cDNA or gDNA, and it came from T cells, B-cell-depleted T cells, or PBMCs.

Per the original methods: Researchers report that nucleated cell counts were estimated from reference gene primer amplification. Some clones are missing from TCRdb's copy, which holds only in-frame ones; the method was immunoSEQ multiplex PCR. That table furnishes V, J and clone size, whereas the DNA furnished D and trimming. Among tens of thousands of clones, about 90% were seen once, and the ten largest hold 2.7%. The J segment lost 6 bases and the V segment lost 4 bases, leaving 8 bases of the junction unmatched. The CDR3 loop spans 14 amino acids. Germline V gene lookup returns CDR1 SGHRS and CDR2 YFSETQ.

This sequence was found in a man between 65 and 85 years old with acute or convalescent COVID-19. The genes are TRBV5-1 and TRBJ1-1, with TRBD1 identical over 8 bases. The sample consisted of peripheral blood. The CDR3: CASSRGQAVPEAFF. DNA for the CDR3: TGCGCCAGCAGCCGGGGACAGGCAGTACCTGAAGCTTTCTTT.